The 27 T cell receptor beta chains in this list originate from one sample, sequenced in a study of shared clonotypes between healthy human individuals. The table came from immunoSEQ multiplex PCR; TCRdb's copy has only in-frame clones and leaves some out. The table records about 2.4 million clones, around 94% of them present only once. Sequencing was carried out using naive CD4+ T cells sorted from blood. Indicated subset: CD45RA+ positively selected. These receptors came from a man between 18 and 29 years old in good health.

The rearrangement uses TRBV19 and TRBJ1-5, with D uncertain. Germline CDR1 is LNHDA and CDR2 is SQIVND (reference sequence). V lost 6 bases and J lost 5, with 11 bases in between. This CDR3 has 13 residues. The chain's CDR3 is CASSGPKDQPQHF. The CDR3 DNA follows: TGTGCCAGTAGCGGCCCGAAGGATCAGCCCCAGCATTTT.

This clone was counted a single time. In the same sample, other DNA sequences code for this CDR3. The chain has TRBV7-2 and TRBJ2-2, with D unclear. Germline lookup yields CDR1 SGHTA and CDR2 FQGNSA. The CDR3 length is 11 residues. The V and J ends lost 5 bases and 7 bases respectively, with 5 bases between them. CDR3 sequence (DNA): TGTGCCAGCAGCCGCGGCGGGGAGCTGTTTTTT. Amino acids: CASSRGGELFF.

The chain is built from TRBV6-1 and TRBJ2-7; possibly TRBD1 for D (5 bases). In germline, CDR1 is MNHNS, CDR2 SASEGT. CDR3 length: 15 residues. Trimming removed 6 bases at V and 2 bases at J, with 17 bases between. CDR3 protein: CASSAYRTPTYEQYF. The DNA of the CDR3 is TGTGCCAGCAGCGCCTACAGGACACCTACCTACGAGCAGTACTTC.

This sequence joins TRBV30 and TRBJ2-3, with 9 bases matching TRBD2. There are 15 residues in the CDR3. The germline gives CDR1 GTSNPN, CDR2 SVGIG (reference sequence). V dropped 0 bases and J dropped 8; count of bases not matched to a gene: 9. The CDR3 loop reads CAWSVLAGGPGTQYF. The CDR3 coding sequence is TGTGCCTGGAGTGTACTCGCGGGGGGGCCCGGTACGCAGTATTTT.

The chain combines TRBV5-1 with TRBJ1-5; D is uncertain. Germline loops: CDR1 SGHRS, CDR2 YFSETQ. The CDR3 consists of 11 residues. Trimming stripped 5 bases from V and 10 bases from J, with 10 bases between. CDR3 sequence reads: CASRGEGPQHF. The CDR3 DNA follows: TGCGCCAGCAGGGGAGAAGGACCCCAGCATTTT.

On this clone: The same CDR3 is also encoded by other DNA sequences in this sample. The V call is TRBV18, the J call TRBJ2-2; D is unclear. This CDR3 is 13 amino acids long. Between the trimmed V and J ends, which lost 0 bases and 2 bases, there was a span of 1 base. CDR1 is KGHSH, CDR2 LQKENI, per germline. In DNA, the CDR3 is TGTGCCAGCTCACCACCCAACACCGGGGAGCTGTTTTTT. Protein: CASSPPNTGELFF. Based on the CDR3 plus reference TRBV18 and TRBJ2-2, the full variable domain is NAGVMQNPRHLVRRRGQEARLRCSPMKGHSHVYWYRQLPEEGLKFMVYLQKENIIDESGMPKERFSAEFPKEGPSILRIQQVVRGDSAAYFCASSPPNTGELFFGEGSRLTVL.

Details on this clone: The sample holds other DNA sequences that translate to the same CDR3. The DNA for the CDR3 is TGTGCCAGCAGCGTAGGGGTGCGGGGAGGCCAAGAGACCCAGTACTTC. Translation gives CASSVGVRGGQETQYF. J is TRBJ2-5 and V is TRBV9, with D possibly TRBD2 on 6 matching bases. With 0 bases removed from V and 1 base from J, the gap between germline ends came to 13 bases. CDR3 length equals 16 residues. Germline-derived CDR1 and CDR2 are SGDLS and YYNGEE.

The count of this clone is one. The V call is TRBV19, the J call TRBJ1-5; no clear D gene. Germline V CDR1 and CDR2: LNHDA, SQIVND (reference sequence). V shed 3 bases and J shed 0 bases, with 6 bases lying between them. CDR3 length: 14 residues. CDR3 coding DNA: TGTGCCAGTAGTATCTACAGTAGCAATCAGCCCCAGCATTTT. Translating gives CASSIYSSNQPQHF.

V usage is TRBV11-1 and J usage is TRBJ1-6; no definite D call. Germline CDR1 is SGHAT and CDR2 is FQDESV (reference sequence). Between the trimmed V and J ends, which lost 3 bases and 6 bases, there was a span of 18 bases. The CDR3 length is 17 residues. CDR3 DNA: TGTGCCAGCAGCTTTTCTCCCACACAGAACCTTAATTCACCCCTCCACTTT. Amino acid sequence: CASSFSPTQNLNSPLHF. The full variable domain, with the rest looked up from reference TRBV11-1 and TRBJ1-6, is EAEVAQSPRYKITEKSQAVAFWCDPISGHATLYWYRQILGQGPELLVQFQDESVVDDSQLPKDRFSAERLKGVDSTLKIQPAELGDSAMYLCASSFSPTQNLNSPLHFGNGTRLTVT.

The chain is built from TRBV7-2 and TRBJ2-7; weak D call: TRBD2 (6 bases). The CDR3 is 17 amino acids. Trimming left V 5 bases short and J 0 bases short, with 20 bases between. Per the germline V gene, CDR1 is SGHTA and CDR2 is FQGNSA. The DNA for the CDR3 is TGTGCCAGCAGCCCCGGGACTCCCGGAAAGAGCTCCTACGAGCAGTACTTC. Protein product: CASSPGTPGKSSYEQYF.

The rearrangement uses TRBV7-2 and TRBJ2-7; 9 bases match TRBD1. V dropped 5 bases and J dropped 6; count of bases not matched to a gene: 5. Germline-derived CDR1 and CDR2 are SGHTA and FQGNSA. The CDR3 is made up of 13 amino acids. This CDR3 reads CASSTRTGAEQYF. CDR3 DNA sequence: TGTGCCAGCAGCACGCGGACAGGGGCCGAGCAGTACTTC.

As DNA, the CDR3 is TGCGCCAGCAGCTGGACAGGGGAGGCGACTGAAGCTTTCTTT. Translation gives CASSWTGEATEAFF. This chain joins TRBV5-1 and TRBJ1-1; 9 bases fit TRBD1. This CDR3 is 14 amino acids long. From germline, CDR1 is SGHRS and CDR2 YFSETQ. V was clipped by 3 bases and J by 5 bases; unmatched bases: 5.

This rearrangement joins TRBV14 to TRBJ2-2; D might be TRBD2 (5 bases). CDR1 and CDR2 from the germline V gene are SGHDN and FVKESK. V was pared by 2 bases and J by 4 bases, with 17 bases between. The CDR3 runs to 17 residues. The CDR3 loop reads CASSQIRGTMTTGELFF. The DNA for the CDR3 is TGTGCCAGCAGCCAAATCCGGGGTACCATGACCACCGGGGAGCTGTTTTTT.

The chain joins TRBV2 to TRBJ2-3, with TRBD2 matching 13 bases. Germline loops: CDR1 SNHLY, CDR2 FYNNEI. The CDR3 spans 16 residues. After removal of 6 bases from V and 5 bases from J, the junction contained 8 bases not matched to a gene. CDR3 nucleotides: TGTGCCAGCAGCGAAACTAGCGGGGGGGCCAGAGATACGCAGTATTTT. This sequence encodes CASSETSGGARDTQYF.

J is TRBJ1-2 and V is TRBV4-1; D is perhaps TRBD1 (5 bases). This CDR3 has 15 residues. V lost 4 bases to trimming and J lost 8 bases, with 20 bases between them. CDR1 is MGHRA, CDR2 YSYEKL, per germline. The CDR3 here is CASSPGDKTAQGYTF. CDR3 sequence (DNA): TGCGCCAGCAGCCCCGGGGATAAGACAGCTCAGGGCTACACCTTC.

This clone came up once. This chain uses TRBV7-9 with TRBJ2-5; either TRBD1 or TRBD2 may fit D (5 bases each). Trimming cost V 2 bases and J 1 base, with 14 bases left between them. The CDR3 runs to 16 residues. Germline lookup yields CDR1 SEHNR and CDR2 FQNEAQ (reference sequence). Here the CDR3 reads CASSLRGAGGQETQYF. Here the CDR3 DNA reads TGTGCCAGCAGCTTAAGGGGCGCGGGCGGCCAAGAGACCCAGTACTTC.

V gene TRBV2 combines with J gene TRBJ1-1, with TRBD1 matching over 11 bases. The germline gives CDR1 SNHLY, CDR2 FYNNEI. The CDR3 totals 14 residues. Trimming removed 5 bases from V and 4 bases from J; junction bases left unmatched: 3. The CDR3 is CASSMDRGRTEAFF. The CDR3, as DNA: TGTGCCAGCAGTATGGACAGGGGGCGCACTGAAGCTTTCTTT.

V gene TRBV12-5 combines with J gene TRBJ1-1; no definite D call. Germline-derived CDR1 and CDR2 are LGHNT and FRNRAP. Trimming removed 1 base at V and 1 base at J, with 7 bases between. The CDR3 has 14 amino acids. CDR3 region: CASGLEVTNTEAFF. As DNA, the CDR3 is TGTGCTAGTGGTTTGGAGGTAACGAACACTGAAGCTTTCTTT.

The chain carries TRBV19 and TRBJ1-2; 8 positions agree with TRBD1. Trimming removed 5 bases from V and 4 bases from J; junction bases left unmatched: 12. Germline assignment: CDR1 LNHDA and CDR2 SQIVND (reference sequence). The CDR3 loop spans 16 amino acids. The CDR3 is CASSPVGGQGLYGYTF. The CDR3 DNA reads TGTGCCAGTAGTCCCGTCGGAGGACAGGGCCTCTATGGCTACACCTTC.

Remarks on this clone: Other DNA sequences in the same sample also yield this CDR3. This chain uses TRBV18 with TRBJ2-7; a weak D match, TRBD1 (5 bases). V was shortened by 0 bases and J by 5 bases, with 8 bases between the two germline ends. CDR3 length: 13 amino acids. Per germline, CDR1 KGHSH and CDR2 LQKENI. CDR3 loop: CASSPPAGNEQYF. The CDR3 DNA sequence: TGTGCCAGCTCACCACCGGCAGGGAACGAGCAGTACTTC. The whole variable domain, filled in from reference TRBV18 and TRBJ2-7, reads NAGVMQNPRHLVRRRGQEARLRCSPMKGHSHVYWYRQLPEEGLKFMVYLQKENIIDESGMPKERFSAEFPKEGPSILRIQQVVRGDSAAYFCASSPPAGNEQYFGPGTRLTVT.

The chain is built from TRBV4-1 and TRBJ1-1, with D uncertain. V gave up 4 bases and J gave up 1 base, with 19 bases separating them. This CDR3 has 17 residues. Germline CDR1 and CDR2: MGHRA and YSYEKL. CDR3 loop: CASSRRSESDRNTEAFF. Here the CDR3 DNA reads TGCGCCAGCAGCCGACGGTCCGAAAGCGATCGGAACACTGAAGCTTTCTTT.

The CDR3 sequence is CASNSDRAETQYF. The CDR3 bases are TGCGCCAGCAACTCAGACAGGGCGGAGACCCAGTACTTC. The chain is built from TRBV5-1 and TRBJ2-5; TRBD1 agrees at 7 bases. The CDR3 runs to 13 residues. In germline, CDR1 is SGHRS, CDR2 YFSETQ. V was pared by 6 bases and J by 5 bases, with 7 bases of the junction left unmatched.

This chain links TRBV6-6 with TRBJ2-5; D remains unclear. There are 13 residues in the CDR3. The ends were cut back, 4 bases at V and 2 bases at J, with 8 bases in the middle. Germline loops: CDR1 MNHNY, CDR2 SVGAGI (reference sequence). The CDR3 loop is CASSWLTQETQYF. In DNA form, the CDR3 reads TGTGCCAGCAGTTGGCTTACACAAGAGACCCAGTACTTC.

The chain couples TRBV4-1 to TRBJ2-1, with TRBD2 matching 11 bases. Germline V gives CDR1 MGHRA, CDR2 YSYEKL. V was pared by 1 base and J by 3 bases, with 8 bases of the junction left unmatched. This CDR3 region has 18 residues. The CDR3 protein is CASSQVGAGTSGYNEQFF. The CDR3 DNA reads as TGCGCCAGCAGCCAAGTTGGGGCCGGGACTAGCGGCTACAATGAGCAGTTCTTC.

This clone was recorded a few times. The V call is TRBV12-5, the J call TRBJ1-5; D is undetermined. The CDR3 length is 10 residues. V was cut by 3 bases and J by 7 bases, with 1 base left in between. From germline, CDR1 is LGHNT and CDR2 FRNRAP. CDR3 protein: CASGFQPQHF. The CDR3 coding sequence is TGTGCTAGTGGTTTCCAGCCCCAGCATTTT.

The chain recombines TRBV7-3 with TRBJ2-1; 8 positions match TRBD2. Per germline, CDR1 SGHTA and CDR2 FQGTGA. Unmatched junction bases numbered 10, after V lost 5 bases and J lost 7 bases. There are 15 residues in the CDR3. The CDR3 protein is CASSPYSRGANEQFF. The CDR3 bases are TGTGCCAGCAGCCCGTATTCGCGGGGGGCGAATGAGCAGTTCTTC. The variable domain in full, with the rest retrieved from reference TRBV7-3 and TRBJ2-1, is GAGVSQTPSNKVTEKGKYVELRCDPISGHTALYWYRQSLGQGPEFLIYFQGTGAADDSGLPNDRFFAVRPEGSVSTLKIQRTERGDSAVYLCASSPYSRGANEQFFGPGTRLTVL.

The V call is TRBV7-8, the J call TRBJ1-3, with D uncertain. This CDR3 is 16 amino acids long. The germline gives CDR1 SGHVS, CDR2 FQNEAQ. V lost 5 bases to trimming and J lost 3 bases, with 17 bases between them. The CDR3 sequence is CASSPPVSRDGNTIYF. The CDR3 coding sequence is TGTGCCAGCAGCCCCCCGGTCTCGCGGGATGGAAACACCATATATTTT.